This entry describes one TCR beta chain. This sample is drawn from a study of blood T cell repertoires in COVID-19. Participants came from about two dozen US areas, aged about 18 to 95 years. In Cohort 3, a recovered donor had either two negative PCRs, clearance, or symptom resolution. In the original analysis: Reference gene primers were amplified, and this amplification served to estimate nucleated cell counts. Here immunoSEQ multiplex PCR was the method, and the copy in TCRdb shows in-frame clones only, minus some. The DNA gave D and trimming, while V, J and clone size come from that table. The sample contains under 500,000 clones, 80% to 90% of which appear only once. Germline assignment: CDR1 LNHDA and CDR2 SQIVND (reference sequence). Trimming shortened V by 8 bases and J by 3 bases, and 14 bases separated the two germline ends. CDR3 size: 15 residues.

The receptor's source is a man aged 25-45 years who had recovered from COVID-19. Sequencing was done on a sample of PBMCs or T cells enriched from blood (not recorded which). The V gene is TRBV19, the J gene TRBJ1-6, with a weak D call TRBD1 (6 bases). This CDR3 is CASGPGQLYNSPLHF. The CDR3, as DNA: TGTGCCAGTGGTCCCGGACAGCTCTATAATTCACCCCTCCACTTT.